This TCR beta chain was sequenced for a study of tissue T cells after allogeneic stem cell transplantation. Study observations and caveats: Sampling depth was limited, and the cohort was small and clinically varied.

This CDR3 comprises 14 residues. Deletions cut 0 bases from V and 0 bases from J, with 6 bases between. Looked up from germline, CDR1 is GKSSPN and CDR2 is SITVG. Survey-depth TCRbeta CDR3 sequencing reported V/J genes and productive frequencies. The table came from immunoSEQ multiplex PCR; TCRdb's copy has only in-frame clones and leaves some out. In the table there are tens of thousands of clones, about three quarters of which are singletons. Regarding this clone: Antigen: not known. The gene symbols are mouse symbols. The read terminates 1 residue before the CDR3 end, so the remaining end is supplied by the germline J gene.

This chain joins TRBV31 and TRBJ1-5; unclear D gene. Sequencing was done on a sample of sorted cells pooled from one or two spleens. The sequence was collected from a pool of C57BL/6 mice in good health. CDR3 sequence: CAWSLRDNNQAPLF. The CDR3 DNA, read in part, is TGTGCCTGGAGTCTAAGGGATAACAACCAGGCTCCGCTT.